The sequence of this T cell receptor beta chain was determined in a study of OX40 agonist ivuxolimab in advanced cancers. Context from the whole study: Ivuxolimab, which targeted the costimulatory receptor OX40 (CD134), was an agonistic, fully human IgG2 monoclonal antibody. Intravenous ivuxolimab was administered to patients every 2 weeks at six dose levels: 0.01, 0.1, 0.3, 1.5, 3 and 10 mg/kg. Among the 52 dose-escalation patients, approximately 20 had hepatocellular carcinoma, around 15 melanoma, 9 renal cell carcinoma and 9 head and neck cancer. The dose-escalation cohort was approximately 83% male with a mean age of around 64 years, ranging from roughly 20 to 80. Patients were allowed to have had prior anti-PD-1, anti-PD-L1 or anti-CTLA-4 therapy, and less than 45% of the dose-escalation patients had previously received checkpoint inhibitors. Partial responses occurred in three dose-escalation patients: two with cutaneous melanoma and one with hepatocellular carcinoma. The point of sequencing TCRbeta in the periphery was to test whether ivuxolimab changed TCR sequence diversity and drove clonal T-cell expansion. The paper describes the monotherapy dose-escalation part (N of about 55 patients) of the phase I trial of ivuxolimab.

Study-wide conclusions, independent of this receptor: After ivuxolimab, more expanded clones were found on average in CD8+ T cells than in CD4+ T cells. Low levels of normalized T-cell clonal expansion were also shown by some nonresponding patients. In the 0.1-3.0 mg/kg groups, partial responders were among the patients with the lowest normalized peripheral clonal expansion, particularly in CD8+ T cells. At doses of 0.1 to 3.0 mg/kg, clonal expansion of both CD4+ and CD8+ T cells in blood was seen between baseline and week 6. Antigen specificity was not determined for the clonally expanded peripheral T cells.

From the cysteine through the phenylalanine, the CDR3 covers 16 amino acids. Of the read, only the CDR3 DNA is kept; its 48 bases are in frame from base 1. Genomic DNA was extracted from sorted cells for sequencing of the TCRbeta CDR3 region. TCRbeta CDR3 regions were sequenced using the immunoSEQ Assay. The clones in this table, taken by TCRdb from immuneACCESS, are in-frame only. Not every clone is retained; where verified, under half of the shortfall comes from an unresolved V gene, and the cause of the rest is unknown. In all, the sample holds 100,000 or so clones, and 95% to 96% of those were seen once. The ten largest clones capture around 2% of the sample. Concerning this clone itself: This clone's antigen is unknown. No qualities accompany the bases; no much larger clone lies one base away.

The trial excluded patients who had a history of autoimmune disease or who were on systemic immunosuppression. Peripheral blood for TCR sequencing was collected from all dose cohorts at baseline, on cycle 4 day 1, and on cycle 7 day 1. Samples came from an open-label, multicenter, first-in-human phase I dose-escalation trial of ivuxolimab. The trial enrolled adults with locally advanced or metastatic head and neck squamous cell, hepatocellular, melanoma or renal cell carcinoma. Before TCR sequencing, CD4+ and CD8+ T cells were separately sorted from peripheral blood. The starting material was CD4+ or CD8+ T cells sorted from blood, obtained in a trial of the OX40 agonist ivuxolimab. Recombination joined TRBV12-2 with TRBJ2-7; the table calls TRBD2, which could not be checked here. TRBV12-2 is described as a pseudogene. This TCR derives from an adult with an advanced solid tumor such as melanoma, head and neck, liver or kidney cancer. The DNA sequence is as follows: TGTGCAAGTCGCTCCCCACGCGTAAAGCGGATTTACGAGCAGTACTTC. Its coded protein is CASRSPRVKRIYEQYF.